Following are 28 T cell receptor beta chains from one sample sequenced in a study of blood T cell repertoires in COVID-19. Clones were read by immunoSEQ multiplex PCR, and TCRdb kept only the in-frame ones, dropping some. The sample lists approximately 340,000 clones, 80% to 95% occurring once. The specimen was PBMCs or T cells enriched from blood (not recorded which). The receptors come from a woman between 40 and 50 years old who had been exposed to COVID-19.

This sequence joins TRBV3-1 (or the pseudogene TRBV3-2) and TRBJ2-2, with 8 bases lining up with TRBD1. The V gene end was trimmed by 6 bases and the J gene end by 0 bases; junction bases not matched to a gene: 3. Germline V gene lookup returns CDR1 LGHDT and CDR2 YNNKEL (reference sequence). The CDR3 is made up of 15 amino acids. CDR3 residues: CASRPGQANTGELFF. The CDR3 DNA follows: TGTGCCAGCAGACCGGGACAGGCGAACACCGGGGAGCTGTTTTTT.

The chain is built from TRBV27 and TRBJ1-1; D is unresolved. Per the germline V gene, CDR1 is MNHEY and CDR2 is SMNVEV (reference sequence). The CDR3 sequence is 14 residues long. V shed 3 bases and J shed 10 bases, with 18 bases lying between them. CDR3 protein: CASSFLLGESGAFF. The CDR3 region has the DNA TGTGCCAGCAGTTTCCTCCTCGGGGAGAGCGGAGCTTTCTTT.

The chain joins TRBV11-2 to TRBJ2-5, with TRBD2 matching 8 bases. The CDR3 has 19 amino acids. J lost 4 bases, V lost 5 bases, and 21 bases had no gene match. Germline CDR1 is SGHAT and CDR2 is FQNNGV. Written as DNA, the CDR3 is TGTGCCAGCAGCCACAGTTTATTAGCGGGGTCCTGGGGAGGAGAGACCCAGTACTTC. Its protein is CASSHSLLAGSWGGETQYF.

This chain joins TRBV3-1 (or the pseudogene TRBV3-2) and TRBJ1-6; D is unresolved. The CDR3 length is 15 residues. Trimming shortened V by 1 base and J by 7 bases, and 11 bases separated the two germline ends. CDR1 and CDR2 from the germline V gene are LGHDT and YNNKEL (reference sequence). Here the CDR3 reads CASSQGGGGNSPLHF. The DNA for the CDR3 is TGTGCCAGCAGCCAAGGAGGAGGAGGGAATTCACCCCTCCACTTT.

The chain has TRBV19 and TRBJ1-2; D perhaps matches TRBD1 (6 bases). V dropped 9 bases and J dropped 5 bases, with 28 bases sitting between them. CDR1 and CDR2 from the germline V gene are LNHDA and SQIVND (reference sequence). There are 17 residues in the CDR3. The CDR3 nucleotides read TGTGCCAGCCTGAAGGGCCATTCCGGGACAACGATATATGGCTACACCTTC. Translating gives CASLKGHSGTTIYGYTF.

This chain uses TRBV19 with TRBJ2-7; a possible D gene is TRBD2 (5 bases). Germline CDR1 is LNHDA and CDR2 is SQIVND (reference sequence). This CDR3 region has 13 residues. V lost 3 bases and J 7 bases, leaving 13 bases between the germline ends. Written as DNA, the CDR3 is TGTGCCAGTAGTATTTTGGGAGCGAGGGAGCAGTACTTC. Its translation is CASSILGAREQYF.

The chain employs TRBV9 and TRBJ1-2; D perhaps matches TRBD1 (5 bases). The germline V gene has CDR1 SGDLS and CDR2 YYNGEE. Trimming left V 3 bases short and J 3 bases short, with 18 bases between. The CDR3 contains 16 residues. For the CDR3, the DNA is TGTGCCAGCAGCGCCAACCTCGGCACAGGCGACTATGGCTACACCTTC. Translation gives CASSANLGTGDYGYTF.

The chain uses TRBV30 and TRBJ1-3; D perhaps matches TRBD1 (6 bases). Germline V gives CDR1 GTSNPN, CDR2 SVGIG (reference sequence). The CDR3 consists of 15 residues. V was pared by 3 bases and J by 0 bases, with 12 bases between. As DNA, the CDR3 is TGTGCCTGGAGCCTAGACAGGCACTCTGGAAACACCATATATTTT. As protein: CAWSLDRHSGNTIYF.

The V and J genes are TRBV27 and TRBJ2-4, with 8 nucleotides matching TRBD1. Trimming took 2 bases from V and 1 from J; bases not matched to a gene: 4. The germline CDR1 and CDR2 sequences are MNHEY and SMNVEV (reference sequence). This CDR3 is built from 16 residues. CDR3 nucleotides: TGTGCCAGCAGTTTACAGGGGGCAGTGGCCAAAAACATTCAGTACTTC. Translating it yields CASSLQGAVAKNIQYF.

As to this clone: This sample also contains other DNA sequences that code for the same CDR3. J is TRBJ2-3 and V is TRBV7-9, with D uncertain. This CDR3 is built from 12 residues. CDR1 SEHNR and CDR2 FQNEAQ come from the germline V gene (reference sequence). Deletions cut 5 bases from V and 0 bases from J, with 3 bases between. CDR3 sequence: CASSPSTDTQYF. The CDR3 nucleotides read TGTGCCAGCAGCCCGAGCACAGATACGCAGTATTTT.

As to this clone: The sample contains more than one DNA sequence encoding this CDR3. V usage is TRBV6-5 and J usage is TRBJ1-1; 8 nucleotides line up with TRBD1. The germline gives CDR1 MNHEY, CDR2 SVGAGI. Trimming cost V 6 bases and J 0 bases; bases outside gene matches: 3. The CDR3 length is 14 residues. The CDR3 coding sequence is TGTGCCAGCAGCTTGGACAGGGTGAACACTGAAGCTTTCTTT. Translation: CASSLDRVNTEAFF.

The chain combines TRBV13 with TRBJ2-7, with TRBD2 matching over 9 bases. The CDR3 covers 14 residues. V shed 1 base, J shed 3 bases, and the junction held 1 base outside the gene matches. Germline loops: CDR1 PRHDT, CDR2 FYEKMQ (reference sequence). CDR3 DNA sequence: TGTGCCAGCAGCTTAGCTAGCGGGATCTACGAGCAGTACTTC. Protein: CASSLASGIYEQYF.

In this sample, this clone turned up once. The chain is built from TRBV7-8 and TRBJ1-5; 7 bases are shared with TRBD1. The CDR3 loop spans 16 amino acids. Germline V gene sequence: CDR1 SGHVS, CDR2 FQNEAQ. Losses at the gene ends were 4 bases for V and 0 bases for J; bases not matched to a gene: 6. This CDR3 reads CASSSGTAYSNQPQHF. CDR3 nucleotides: TGTGCCAGCAGCTCCGGGACAGCTTATAGCAATCAGCCCCAGCATTTT.

J is TRBJ2-5 and V is TRBV28; TRBD2 matches 9 bases. This CDR3 region has 15 residues. The V and J ends lost 8 bases and 1 base, in that order; junction bases with no gene match: 8. Germline assignment: CDR1 MDHEN and CDR2 SYDVKM. The CDR3 DNA reads as TGTGCCAGCTCCCTGAGCGGGAGGTCCCAAGAGACCCAGTACTTC. This codes for CASSLSGRSQETQYF.

The gene calls are TRBV6-4 and TRBJ1-2; D not certain. Germline CDR1 and CDR2: MRHNA and SNTAGT. Trimming removed 2 bases at V and 8 bases at J, with 12 bases between. CDR3 size: 13 residues. CDR3 protein: CASSDGRLGGYTF. In nucleotides, the CDR3 is TGTGCCAGCAGTGACGGCAGGCTTGGAGGCTACACCTTC.

The chain carries TRBV6-2 or TRBV6-3 and TRBJ2-5; 16 bases agree with TRBD2. Unmatched junction bases numbered 6, after V lost 4 bases and J lost 4 bases. Germline V gene data show CDR1 as MNHEY and CDR2 as SVGEGT. The CDR3 runs to 17 residues. CDR3 region: CASSFPGLAGGLETQYF. As DNA, the CDR3 is TGTGCCAGCAGTTTTCCGGGACTAGCGGGAGGGCTAGAGACCCAGTACTTC.

The rearrangement links TRBV14 to TRBJ1-3; D is uncertain. The V and J ends lost 4 bases and 0 bases respectively, with 10 bases between them. The length of the CDR3 is 15 residues. Germline lookup yields CDR1 SGHDN and CDR2 FVKESK. CDR3 amino acids: CASSPRLSSGNTIYF. DNA of the CDR3: TGTGCCAGCAGCCCCCGCCTGAGCTCTGGAAACACCATATATTTT.

This chain joins TRBV5-1 and TRBJ1-1; 9 bases are shared with TRBD1. CDR1 SGHRS and CDR2 YFSETQ come from the germline V gene. The CDR3 spans 15 residues. V lost 0 bases, J lost 1 base, and 1 base stayed unmatched. The CDR3 reads CASSLVGQGNTEAFF. The DNA for the CDR3 is TGCGCCAGCAGCTTGGTGGGACAGGGGAACACTGAAGCTTTCTTT.

As regards this clone: Distinct nucleotide sequences in the sample also encode this CDR3. J is TRBJ1-1 and V is TRBV9, with 7 bases identical to TRBD1. Trimming took 0 bases from V and 4 from J; bases not matched to a gene: 3. CDR3 length: 14 amino acids. The V gene's germline CDR1 is SGDLS and CDR2 YYNGEE. This CDR3 is CASSVGQGGTEAFF. CDR3 coding DNA: TGTGCCAGCAGCGTAGGTCAGGGGGGCACTGAAGCTTTCTTT.

The chain is built from TRBV30 and TRBJ2-5; maybe TRBD1 (6 bases). CDR1 is GTSNPN and CDR2 is SVGIG in the germline V gene (reference sequence). This CDR3 is built from 14 residues. Deletions cut 0 bases from V and 2 bases from J, with 10 bases between. The CDR3 DNA follows: TGTGCCTGGAGTGTGGGGGCGGATCAAGAGACCCAGTACTTC. The encoded protein is CAWSVGADQETQYF.

This sequence joins TRBV2 and TRBJ1-2; D gene uncertain. The V end was cut by 5 bases, the J end by 4 bases, with 14 bases between. CDR1 is SNHLY and CDR2 is FYNNEI in the germline V gene. The CDR3 has 14 amino acids. CDR3 sequence reads: CASSFEGGGYGYTF. The DNA of the CDR3 is TGTGCCAGCAGTTTTGAGGGCGGCGGCTATGGCTACACCTTC. The whole variable domain, remainder taken from reference TRBV2 and TRBJ1-2, is EPEVTQTPSHQVTQMGQEVILRCVPISNHLYFYWYRQILGQKVEFLVSFYNNEISEKSEIFDDQFSVERPDGSNFTLKIRSTKLEDSAMYFCASSFEGGGYGYTFGSGTRLTVV.

V usage is TRBV3-1 (or the pseudogene TRBV3-2) and J usage is TRBJ2-1; the D gene is possibly TRBD2 (6 bases). CDR1 is LGHDT and CDR2 is YNNKEL in the germline V gene (reference sequence). V lost 5 bases to trimming and J lost 7 bases, with 9 bases between them. CDR3 length: 12 amino acids. The CDR3 here is CASSSRGNEQFF. In DNA form, the CDR3 reads TGTGCCAGCAGCTCCCGGGGGAATGAGCAGTTCTTC.

The gene calls are TRBV23-1 and TRBJ1-1, with a tentative D call TRBD1 (6 bases). TRBV23-1 is given ORF status, its function remaining uncertain. The V end lost 6 bases, the J end lost 10 bases, and 12 bases lay between the germline ends. CDR3 size: 11 residues. The CDR3 coding sequence is TGCGCCAGCAGGCGCCCCAGGGGAGCTTTCTTT. Its protein is CASRRPRGAFF.

This clone was picked up one time. The V gene is TRBV19, the J gene TRBJ1-5, with D hard to call. The CDR3 has 13 amino acids. V was clipped by 9 bases and J by 0 bases, with 9 bases between them. Germline CDR1 reads LNHDA; CDR2 reads SQIVND (reference sequence). The CDR3 region is CASADTSNQPQHF. The CDR3 DNA is TGTGCCAGCGCTGACACTAGCAATCAGCCCCAGCATTTT.

V and J are TRBV7-3 and TRBJ2-5; D unresolved. The V end lost 3 bases, the J end lost 3 bases, and 8 bases lay between the germline ends. The CDR3 runs to 13 residues. Germline V CDR1 and CDR2: SGHTA, FQGTGA. CDR3 in DNA: TGTGCCAGCAGCTTCGGTCGCGAAGAGACCCAGTACTTC. This gives the protein CASSFGREETQYF.

The chain is built from TRBV10-2 and TRBJ2-7; 10 bases align to TRBD1. The CDR3 extends over 16 amino acids. The junction had 13 bases not matched to a gene; V was cut back by 6 bases and J by 5 bases. CDR1 and CDR2 (germline): WSHSY, SAAADI. Here the CDR3 reads CASRRGTGDIGDEQYF. The CDR3 DNA reads TGCGCCAGCAGACGTGGGACAGGGGATATTGGCGACGAGCAGTACTTC.

This chain uses TRBV18 with TRBJ2-2; tentative D call: TRBD2 (5 bases). The CDR3 has 14 residues. Per germline, CDR1 KGHSH and CDR2 LQKENI. The germline V and J ends were trimmed by 3 bases and 7 bases, with 12 bases remaining between them. The CDR3 DNA follows: TGTGCCAGCTCACCGATTAGAGAGGGCGGGGAGCTGTTTTTT. Residues: CASSPIREGGELFF. Together with reference TRBV18 and TRBJ2-2, the CDR3 gives the full variable domain: NAGVMQNPRHLVRRRGQEARLRCSPMKGHSHVYWYRQLPEEGLKFMVYLQKENIIDESGMPKERFSAEFPKEGPSILRIQQVVRGDSAAYFCASSPIREGGELFFGEGSRLTVL.

The chain recombines TRBV2 with TRBJ1-4, with TRBD1 matching over 7 bases. This CDR3 is built from 17 residues. V was clipped by 6 bases and J by 0 bases; unmatched bases: 10. Looked up from germline, CDR1 is SNHLY and CDR2 is FYNNEI. This CDR3 reads CASSGGQHTATNEKLFF. The CDR3 nucleotides read TGTGCCAGCAGCGGGGGACAGCATACAGCAACTAATGAAAAACTGTTTTTT.